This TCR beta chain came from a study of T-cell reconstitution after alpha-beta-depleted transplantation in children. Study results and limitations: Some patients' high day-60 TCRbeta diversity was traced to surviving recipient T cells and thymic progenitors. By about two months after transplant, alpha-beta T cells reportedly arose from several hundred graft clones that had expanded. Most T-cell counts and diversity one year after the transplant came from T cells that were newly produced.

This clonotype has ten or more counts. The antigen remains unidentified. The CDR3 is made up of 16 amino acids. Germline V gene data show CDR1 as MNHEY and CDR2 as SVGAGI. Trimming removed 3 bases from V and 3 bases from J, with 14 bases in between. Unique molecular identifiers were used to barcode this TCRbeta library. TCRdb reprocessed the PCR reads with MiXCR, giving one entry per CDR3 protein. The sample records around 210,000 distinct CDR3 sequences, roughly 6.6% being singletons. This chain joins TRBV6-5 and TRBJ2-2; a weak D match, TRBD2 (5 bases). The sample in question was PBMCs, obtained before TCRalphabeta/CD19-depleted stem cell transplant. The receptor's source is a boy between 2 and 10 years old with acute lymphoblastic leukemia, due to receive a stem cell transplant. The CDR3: CASSYDGIPHTGELFF. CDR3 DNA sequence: TGTGCCAGCAGTTATGACGGGATCCCGCACACCGGGGAGCTGTTTTTT.